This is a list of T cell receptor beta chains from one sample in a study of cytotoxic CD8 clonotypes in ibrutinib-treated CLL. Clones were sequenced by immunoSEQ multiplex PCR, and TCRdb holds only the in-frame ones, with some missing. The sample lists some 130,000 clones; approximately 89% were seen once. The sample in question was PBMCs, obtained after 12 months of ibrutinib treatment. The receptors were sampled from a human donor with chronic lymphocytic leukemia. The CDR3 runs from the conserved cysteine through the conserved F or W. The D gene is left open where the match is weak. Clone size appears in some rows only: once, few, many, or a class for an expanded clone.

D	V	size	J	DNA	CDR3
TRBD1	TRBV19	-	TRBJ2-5	TGTGCCAGTAGTGTTGGACAGGGGTTAGAGACCCAGTACTTC	CASSVGQGLETQYF
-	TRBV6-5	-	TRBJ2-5	TGTGCCAGCAGTTACCCGGCTCAAGAGACCCAGTACTTC	CASSYPAQETQYF
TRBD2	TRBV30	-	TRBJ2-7	TGTGCCTGGAGTAAGACTAGCGGCGAGCAGTACTTC	CAWSKTSGEQYF
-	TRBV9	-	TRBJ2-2	TGTGCCAGCAGCGGCCAGGCGGGGACCGGGGAGCTGTTTTTT	CASSGQAGTGELFF
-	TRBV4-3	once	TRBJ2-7	TGCGCCAGCAGCCAAGATAGGCAGGGTCTGGACGAGCAGTACTTC	CASSQDRQGLDEQYF
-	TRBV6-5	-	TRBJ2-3	TGTGCCAGCAGTTACGTGTCCGACACAGATACGCAGTATTTT	CASSYVSDTDTQYF
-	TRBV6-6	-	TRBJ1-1	TGTGCCAGCAGTTACGGGACAAGGGAAGGAACTGAAGCTTTCTTT	CASSYGTREGTEAFF
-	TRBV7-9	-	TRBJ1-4	TGTGCCAGCAGCTTAGGACAGCCCTTTAATGAAAAACTGTTTTTT	CASSLGQPFNEKLFF
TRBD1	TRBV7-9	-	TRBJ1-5	TGTGCCAGCAGCGCCGGGACAGGATACCAGCCCCAGCATTTT	CASSAGTGYQPQHF
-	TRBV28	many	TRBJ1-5	TGTGCCAGTCGTGATTATAGCAATCAGCCCCAGCATTTT	CASRDYSNQPQHF
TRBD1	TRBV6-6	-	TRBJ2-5	TGTGCCAGCAGGGCACCCAAGGGGGCGTGGGAGACCCAGTACTTC	CASRAPKGAWETQYF
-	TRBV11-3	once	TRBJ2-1	TGTGCCAGCAGCTTGGACTGGTCCTACAATGAGCAGTTCTTC	CASSLDWSYNEQFF
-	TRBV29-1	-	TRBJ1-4	TGCAGCGTTGTTAGGTTCGGGGGAGGTGAAAAACTGTTTTTT	CSVVRFGGGEKLFF
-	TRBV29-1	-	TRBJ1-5	TGCAGCGTTGCCCAGGGGAATCAGCCCCAGCATTTT	CSVAQGNQPQHF
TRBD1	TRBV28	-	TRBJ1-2	TGTGCCGTGAACAGGGGAGTCTACACTGGCTACACCTTC	CAVNRGVYTGYTF
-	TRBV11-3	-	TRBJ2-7	TGTGCCAGCAGCTTGTCACAGGGTTACGAGCAGTACTTC	CASSLSQGYEQYF
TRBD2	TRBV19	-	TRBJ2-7	TGTGCCAGTAGTATCCTAGCGGGAGGGCACGAGCAGTACTTC	CASSILAGGHEQYF
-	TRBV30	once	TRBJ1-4	TGTGCCTGGAGTTGGGCTTCCACTAATGAAAAACTGTTTTTT	CAWSWASTNEKLFF
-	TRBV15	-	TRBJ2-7	TGTGCCACCAGCCGGGACATCTCCTACGAGCAGTACTTC	CATSRDISYEQYF
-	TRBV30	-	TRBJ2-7	TGTGCCTGGAGTGGGAGGGGCGAGCAGTACTTC	CAWSGRGEQYF
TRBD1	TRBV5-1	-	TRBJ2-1	TGCGCCAGCAGCTTGGCCGGGACAGACTACAATGAGCAGTTCTTC	CASSLAGTDYNEQFF
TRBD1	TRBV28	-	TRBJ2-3	TGTGCCAGCAGGCTCGACAGGGCCCCAGATACGCAGTATTTT	CASRLDRAPDTQYF
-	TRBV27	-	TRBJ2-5	TGTGCCAGCAGTTTAGAGGGGGGACAAAGAGAGACCCAGTACTTC	CASSLEGGQRETQYF
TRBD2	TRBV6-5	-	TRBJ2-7	TGTGCCAGCAGTCCTAGCGGGAGTGGGTCCTACGAGCAGTACTTC	CASSPSGSGSYEQYF
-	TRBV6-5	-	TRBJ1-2	TGTGCCAGCAGTTACTCGGGTCAGGGGTCCCATGGCTACACCTTC	CASSYSGQGSHGYTF
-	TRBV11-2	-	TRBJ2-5	TGTGCCAGCAGCTTAGGAGGAAAGGGGTGGCACCAAGAGACCCAGTACTTC	CASSLGGKGWHQETQYF
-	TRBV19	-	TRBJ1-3	TGTGCCAGTAGTCCCAGCTCTGGAAACACCATATATTTT	CASSPSSGNTIYF
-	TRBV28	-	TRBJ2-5	TGTGCCAGCAGTTTGCGGACAGCTGGGGAGACCCAGTACTTC	CASSLRTAGETQYF
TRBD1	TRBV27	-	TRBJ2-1	TGTGCCAGCAGTGTCGAAGCAGGGGGCGGTTACAATGAGCAGTTCTTC	CASSVEAGGGYNEQFF
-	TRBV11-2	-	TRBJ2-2	TGTGCCAGCAGCATCGACAGCAACACCGGGGAGCTGTTTTTT	CASSIDSNTGELFF
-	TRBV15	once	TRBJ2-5	TGTGCCACCAGCAGAGATTCTTGGGATTCGGGAGAGACCCAGTACTTC	CATSRDSWDSGETQYF
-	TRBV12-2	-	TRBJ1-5	TGTGCAAGTCGCTTAGCGCTATCATTACGGGTGGCCCGCAATCAGCCCCAGCATTTT	CASRLALSLRVARNQPQHF
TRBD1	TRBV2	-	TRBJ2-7	TGTGCCAGCAGGGGGGACAGTACCTACGAGCAGTACTTC	CASRGDSTYEQYF
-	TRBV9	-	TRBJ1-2	TGTGCCAGCAGCGTAGAAGGGTATGGCTACACCTTC	CASSVEGYGYTF
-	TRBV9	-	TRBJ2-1	TGTGCCAGCAGCCCCAGTACGCCGGGCGGCCGGGAGCAGTTCTTC	CASSPSTPGGREQFF
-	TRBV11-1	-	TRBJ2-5	TGTGCCAGCAGCCCAGACGGCATATCGGAAGAGACCCAGTACTTC	CASSPDGISEETQYF
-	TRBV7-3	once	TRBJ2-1	TGTGCCAGCAGCTTGTCAGGGGATTACTACAATGAGCAGTTCTTC	CASSLSGDYYNEQFF